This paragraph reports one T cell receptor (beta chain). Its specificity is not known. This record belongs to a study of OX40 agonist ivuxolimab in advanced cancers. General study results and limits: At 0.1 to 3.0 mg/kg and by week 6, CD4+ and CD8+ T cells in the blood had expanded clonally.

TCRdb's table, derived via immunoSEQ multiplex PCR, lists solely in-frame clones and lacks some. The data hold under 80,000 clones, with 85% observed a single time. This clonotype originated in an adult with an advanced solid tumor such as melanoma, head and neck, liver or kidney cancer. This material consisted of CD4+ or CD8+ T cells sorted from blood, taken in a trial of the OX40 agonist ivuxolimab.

The CDR3 DNA reads as TGTGCCAGCAGTTTATCGGTCAGCGTCTCAACCTACAATGAGCAGTTCTTC. As protein: CASSLSVSVSTYNEQFF. The rearrangement joins TRBV27 to TRBJ2-1; no firm D call. This CDR3 has 17 residues. Trimming took off 0 bases at V and 2 bases at J, with 14 bases between the two ends. Looked up from germline, CDR1 is MNHEY and CDR2 is SMNVEV (reference sequence).